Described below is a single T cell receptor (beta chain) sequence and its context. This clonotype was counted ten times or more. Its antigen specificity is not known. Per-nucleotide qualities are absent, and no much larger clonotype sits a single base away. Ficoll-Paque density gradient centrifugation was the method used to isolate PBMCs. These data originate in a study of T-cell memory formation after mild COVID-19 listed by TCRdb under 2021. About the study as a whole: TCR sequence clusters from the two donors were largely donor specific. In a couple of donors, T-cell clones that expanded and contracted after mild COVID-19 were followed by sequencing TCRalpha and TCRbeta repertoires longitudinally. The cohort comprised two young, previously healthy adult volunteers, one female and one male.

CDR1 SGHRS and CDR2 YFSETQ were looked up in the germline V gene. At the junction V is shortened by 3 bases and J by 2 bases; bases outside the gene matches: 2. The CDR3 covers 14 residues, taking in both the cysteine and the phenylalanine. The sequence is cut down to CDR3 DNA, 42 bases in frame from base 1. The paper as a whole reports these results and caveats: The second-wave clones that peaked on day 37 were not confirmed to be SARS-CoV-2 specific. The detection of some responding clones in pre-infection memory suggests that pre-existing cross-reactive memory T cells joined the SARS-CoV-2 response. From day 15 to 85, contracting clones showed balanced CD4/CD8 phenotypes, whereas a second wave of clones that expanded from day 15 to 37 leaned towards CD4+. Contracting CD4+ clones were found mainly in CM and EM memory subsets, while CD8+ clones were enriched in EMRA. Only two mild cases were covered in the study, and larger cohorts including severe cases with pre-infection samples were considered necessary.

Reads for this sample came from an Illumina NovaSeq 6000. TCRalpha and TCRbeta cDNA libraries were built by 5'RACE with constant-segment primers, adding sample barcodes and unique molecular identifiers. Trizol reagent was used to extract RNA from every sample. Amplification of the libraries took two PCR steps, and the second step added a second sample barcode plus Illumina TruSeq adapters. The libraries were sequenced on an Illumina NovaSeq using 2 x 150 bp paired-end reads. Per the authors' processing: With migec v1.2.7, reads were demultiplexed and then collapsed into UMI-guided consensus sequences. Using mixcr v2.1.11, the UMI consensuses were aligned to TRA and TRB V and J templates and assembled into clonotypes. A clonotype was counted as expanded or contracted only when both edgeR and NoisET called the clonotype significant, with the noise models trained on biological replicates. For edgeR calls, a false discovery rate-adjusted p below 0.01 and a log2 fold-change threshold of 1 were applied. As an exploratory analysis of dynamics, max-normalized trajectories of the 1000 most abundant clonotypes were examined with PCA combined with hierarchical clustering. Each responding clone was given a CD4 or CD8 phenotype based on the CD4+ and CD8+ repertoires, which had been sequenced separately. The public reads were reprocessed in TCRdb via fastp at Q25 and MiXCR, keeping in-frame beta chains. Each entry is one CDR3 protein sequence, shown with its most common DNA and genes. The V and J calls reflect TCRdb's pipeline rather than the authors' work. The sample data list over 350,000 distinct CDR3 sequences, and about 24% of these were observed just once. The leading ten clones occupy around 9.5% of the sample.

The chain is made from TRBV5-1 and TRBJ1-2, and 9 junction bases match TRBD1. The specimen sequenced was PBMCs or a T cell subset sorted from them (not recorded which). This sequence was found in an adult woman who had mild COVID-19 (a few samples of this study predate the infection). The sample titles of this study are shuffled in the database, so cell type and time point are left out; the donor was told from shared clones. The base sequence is TGCGCCAGCAGCTACGGACAGGGGAACTATGGCTACACCTTC. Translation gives CASSYGQGNYGYTF.